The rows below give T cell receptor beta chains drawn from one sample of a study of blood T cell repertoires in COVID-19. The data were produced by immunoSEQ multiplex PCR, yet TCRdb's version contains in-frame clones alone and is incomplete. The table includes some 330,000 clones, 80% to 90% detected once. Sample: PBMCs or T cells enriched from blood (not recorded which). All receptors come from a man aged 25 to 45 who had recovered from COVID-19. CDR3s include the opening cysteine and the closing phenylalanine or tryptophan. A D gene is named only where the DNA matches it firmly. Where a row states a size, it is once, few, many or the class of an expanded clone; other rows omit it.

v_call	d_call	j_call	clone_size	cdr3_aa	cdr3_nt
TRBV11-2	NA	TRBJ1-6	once	CASSQGSSYNSPLHF	TGTGCCAGCAGCCAAGGGAGCTCCTATAATTCACCCCTCCACTTT
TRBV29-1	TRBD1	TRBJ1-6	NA	CSVRTGRSPLHF	TGCAGCGTGCGGACAGGGAGATCACCCCTCCACTTT
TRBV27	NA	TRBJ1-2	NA	CASSLTGNYGYTF	TGTGCCAGCAGTTTAACAGGAAACTATGGCTACACCTTC
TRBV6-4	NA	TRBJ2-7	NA	CASSAAPGYEQYF	TGTGCCAGCAGTGCCGCGCCCGGTTACGAGCAGTACTTC
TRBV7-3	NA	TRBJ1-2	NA	CASSLNKRRGSMKYTF	TGTGCCAGCAGCTTAAATAAACGACGGGGATCTATGAAGTACACCTTC
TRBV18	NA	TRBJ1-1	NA	CASSISMGGLTEAFF	TGTGCCAGCTCAATAAGTATGGGGGGGCTGACTGAAGCTTTCTTT
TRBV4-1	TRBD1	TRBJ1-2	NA	CASSQPRQGWYGYTF	TGCGCCAGCAGCCAACCTCGACAGGGTTGGTATGGCTACACCTTC
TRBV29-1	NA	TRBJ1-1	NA	CSVTGRFTEAFF	TGCAGCGTGACAGGTCGGTTCACTGAAGCTTTCTTT
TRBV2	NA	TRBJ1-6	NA	CASSAGTTNNSPLHF	TGTGCCAGCAGTGCAGGGACAACCAATAATTCACCCCTCCACTTT
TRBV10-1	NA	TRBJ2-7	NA	CASSELHRGTGEQYF	TGCGCCAGCAGTGAGTTGCATAGGGGAACGGGTGAGCAGTACTTC
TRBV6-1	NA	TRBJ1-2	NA	CASSEGAAATYGYTF	TGTGCCAGCAGTGAAGGCGCGGCGGCCACCTATGGCTACACCTTC
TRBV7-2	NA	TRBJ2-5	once	CASSLRREETQYF	TGTGCCAGCAGCTTAAGAAGAGAAGAGACCCAGTACTTC
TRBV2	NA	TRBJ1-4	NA	CASSPGGAGEKLFF	TGTGCCAGCAGTCCCGGGGGGGCTGGTGAAAAACTGTTTTTT
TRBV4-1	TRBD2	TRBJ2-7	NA	CASSPGLALISYEQYF	TGCGCCAGCAGCCCCGGACTAGCGCTGATCTCCTACGAGCAGTACTTC
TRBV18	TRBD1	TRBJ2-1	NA	CASSPPEQGDYNEQFF	TGTGCCAGCTCACCACCCGAACAGGGGGACTACAATGAGCAGTTCTTC
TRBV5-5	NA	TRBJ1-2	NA	CASSLEGAGDYGYTF	TGTGCCAGCAGCTTAGAAGGGGCGGGGGACTATGGCTACACCTTC
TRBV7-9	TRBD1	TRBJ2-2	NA	CASSLKAGQGLGELFF	TGTGCCAGCAGCTTAAAGGCGGGACAGGGCCTCGGGGAGCTGTTTTTT
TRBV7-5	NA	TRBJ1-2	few	CARSLEGDGYTF	TGTGCCAGAAGCTTAGAGGGGGATGGCTACACCTTC
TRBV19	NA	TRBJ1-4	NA	CASSIDVVPRISEKLFF	TGTGCCAGTAGTATAGATGTGGTCCCCAGGATCAGCGAAAAACTGTTTTTT
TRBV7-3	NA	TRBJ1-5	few	CASSADQPDRTSSNQPQHF	TGTGCCAGCAGCGCCGATCAGCCAGACAGGACCTCAAGCAATCAGCCCCAGCATTTT
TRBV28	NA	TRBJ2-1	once	CASSLSGTFSSYNEQFF	TGTGCCAGCAGTTTATCCGGGACTTTTAGCTCCTACAATGAGCAGTTCTTC
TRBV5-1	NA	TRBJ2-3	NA	CASSDPSKGGTDTQYF	TGCGCCAGCAGCGACCCCTCTAAGGGGGGCACAGATACGCAGTATTTT
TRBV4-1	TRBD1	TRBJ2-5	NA	CASSQWQGAAETQYF	TGCGCCAGCAGCCAATGGCAGGGGGCGGCAGAGACCCAGTACTTC
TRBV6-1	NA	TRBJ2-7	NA	CASSEGRGGGGAAAEQYF	TGTGCCAGCAGTGAAGGGAGGGGCGGAGGTGGAGCTGCTGCGGAGCAGTACTTC
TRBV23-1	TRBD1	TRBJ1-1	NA	CASSQVRGPIVSTEAFF	TGCGCCAGCAGTCAGGTCAGGGGGCCAATAGTTAGCACTGAAGCTTTCTTT
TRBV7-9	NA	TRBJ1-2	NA	CASSEQGFLDYGYTF	TGTGCCAGCAGCGAACAGGGTTTTTTAGACTATGGCTACACCTTC
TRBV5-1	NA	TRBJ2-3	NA	CASSFNRDTDTQYF	TGCGCCAGCAGCTTTAACAGGGACACAGATACGCAGTATTTT
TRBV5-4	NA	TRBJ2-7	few	CASSLKGIDEQYF	TGTGCCAGCAGCTTAAAGGGGATCGACGAGCAGTACTTC
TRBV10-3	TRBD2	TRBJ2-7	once	CAISEQTSAEGEQYF	TGTGCCATCAGTGAGCAGACTAGCGCGGAAGGGGAGCAGTACTTC
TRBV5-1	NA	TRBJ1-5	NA	CASSLPNREEENQPQHF	TGCGCCAGCAGCTTACCCAACAGGGAAGAGGAGAATCAGCCCCAGCATTTT
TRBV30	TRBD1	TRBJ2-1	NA	CAWKPGTVLYNEQFF	TGTGCCTGGAAACCCGGGACAGTCCTTTACAATGAGCAGTTCTTC
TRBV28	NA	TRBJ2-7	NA	CASSLSLSYEQYF	TGTGCCAGCAGTTTATCCCTGAGTTACGAGCAGTACTTC
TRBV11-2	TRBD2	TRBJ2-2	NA	CASSLAGTNTGELFF	TGTGCCAGCAGTTTAGCGGGGACGAACACCGGGGAGCTGTTTTTT
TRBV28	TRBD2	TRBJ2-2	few	CASSLWASGSTGELFF	TGTGCCAGCAGTTTATGGGCTAGCGGGAGCACCGGGGAGCTGTTTTTT
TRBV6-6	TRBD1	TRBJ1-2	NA	CASSYGGPDRGYGYTF	TGTGCCAGCAGTTACGGCGGACCGGACAGGGGCTATGGCTACACCTTC
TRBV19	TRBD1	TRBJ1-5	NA	CASRRQGAYQPQHF	TGTGCCAGTAGAAGACAGGGGGCGTATCAGCCCCAGCATTTT
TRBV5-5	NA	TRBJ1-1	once	CASTIGVYGTEAFF	TGTGCCAGCACCATAGGGGTGTACGGCACTGAAGCTTTCTTT
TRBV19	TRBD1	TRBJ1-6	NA	CASSITGEDSPLHF	TGTGCCAGTAGTATTACAGGGGAAGATTCACCCCTCCACTTT
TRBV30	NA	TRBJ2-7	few	CAWSNPGQRYEQYF	TGTGCCTGGAGTAACCCGGGACAACGCTACGAGCAGTACTTC
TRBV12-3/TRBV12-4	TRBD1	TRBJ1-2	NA	CASSSGTGGGYTF	TGTGCCAGCAGTTCCGGGACAGGGGGCGGCTACACCTTC
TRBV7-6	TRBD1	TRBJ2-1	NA	CASSLSEVTGGNEQFF	TGTGCCAGCAGCTTATCAGAAGTAACAGGGGGCAATGAGCAGTTCTTC
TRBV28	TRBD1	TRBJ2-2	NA	CASSDSGTGSTGELFF	TGTGCCAGCAGTGACTCCGGGACAGGGTCCACCGGGGAGCTGTTTTTT
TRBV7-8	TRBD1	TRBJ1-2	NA	CASSFGTGGSGYTF	TGTGCCAGCAGCTTCGGGACAGGGGGTTCTGGCTACACCTTC
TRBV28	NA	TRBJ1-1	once	CASSLRGYTEAFF	TGTGCCAGCAGTTTACGGGGTTACACTGAAGCTTTCTTT
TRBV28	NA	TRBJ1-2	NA	CASSSPAGNGYTF	TGTGCCAGCAGTTCCCCCGCGGGTAATGGCTACACCTTC
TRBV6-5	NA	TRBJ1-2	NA	CASSYSRQLNYGYTF	TGTGCCAGCAGTTACTCGAGACAGTTAAACTATGGCTACACCTTC
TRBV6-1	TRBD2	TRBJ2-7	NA	CASSERGLAGGISYEQYF	TGTGCCAGCAGTGAAAGGGGTTTAGCGGGGGGAATCTCCTACGAGCAGTACTTC
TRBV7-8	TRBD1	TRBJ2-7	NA	CASSSPGQGSSYEQYF	TGTGCCAGCAGCTCCCCCGGACAGGGGAGCTCCTACGAGCAGTACTTC
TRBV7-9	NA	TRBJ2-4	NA	CASSSYKNIQYF	TGTGCCAGCAGCTCGTACAAGAACATTCAGTACTTC
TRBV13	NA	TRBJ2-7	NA	CASSRRPLGSSYEQYF	TGTGCCAGCAGCCGTCGTCCACTAGGTAGCTCCTACGAGCAGTACTTC
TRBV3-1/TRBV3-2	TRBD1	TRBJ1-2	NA	CASSQDLGQHYGYTF	TGTGCCAGCAGCCAAGATTTGGGACAGCACTATGGCTACACCTTC